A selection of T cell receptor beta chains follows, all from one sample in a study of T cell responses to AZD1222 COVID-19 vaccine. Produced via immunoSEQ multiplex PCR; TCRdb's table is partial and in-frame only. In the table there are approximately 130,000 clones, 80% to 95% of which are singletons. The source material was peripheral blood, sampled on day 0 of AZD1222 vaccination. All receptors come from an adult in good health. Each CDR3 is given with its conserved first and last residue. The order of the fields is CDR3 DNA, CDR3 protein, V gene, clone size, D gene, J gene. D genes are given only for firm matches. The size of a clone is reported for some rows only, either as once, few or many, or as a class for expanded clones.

TGTGCCAGCAGCTTAAAGGCAGATAAAGGAGCTGGCTACACCTTC	CASSLKADKGAGYTF	TRBV7-9	-	-	TRBJ1-2
TGCAGTGCTAGAAATGAAAAACTGTTTTTT	CSARNEKLFF	TRBV20-1	-	-	TRBJ1-4
TGTGCTAGTGGTTTGGTGACGGGGACTGAAGCTTTCTTT	CASGLVTGTEAFF	TRBV12-5	-	-	TRBJ1-1
TGTGCCAGCAGCCGGGGACAGGGGGCAGGTGACTATGGCTACACCTTC	CASSRGQGAGDYGYTF	TRBV7-9	-	TRBD1	TRBJ1-2
TGCGCCAGCAGTGCTCGAAATGAGCAGTTCTTC	CASSARNEQFF	TRBV10-2	-	-	TRBJ2-1
TGTGCCAGCAGCTCCCCGGGCAGGGACGCTTTCTTT	CASSSPGRDAFF	TRBV5-4	once	-	TRBJ1-1
TGTGCCAGCAGTCAGCACCGGACTAGCGGGGTCAACACCGGGGAGCTGTTTTTT	CASSQHRTSGVNTGELFF	TRBV6-2/TRBV6-3	-	TRBD2	TRBJ2-2
TGTGCCAGCAGTTTGGGAGACAGCTTAAACTATGGCTACACCTTC	CASSLGDSLNYGYTF	TRBV28	-	-	TRBJ1-2
TGTGCCAGTAGTAAACCCTCTACGGTGCAGTATTTT	CASSKPSTVQYF	TRBV19	-	-	TRBJ2-3
TGTGCCAGCAGTGAGCCCCTCTATGGCTACACCTTC	CASSEPLYGYTF	TRBV25-1	once	-	TRBJ1-2
TGCGCCAGCAGCCAAGGCGCCCGGACAGGGGACATTCAGTACTTC	CASSQGARTGDIQYF	TRBV4-3	-	TRBD1	TRBJ2-4
TGTGCCAGCAGCTCCGCCCGGATACTGAACACTGAAGCTTTCTTT	CASSSARILNTEAFF	TRBV5-6	-	-	TRBJ1-1
TGTGCCAGCCAAATGACACGACAGTTCTCTGGAAACACCATATATTTT	CASQMTRQFSGNTIYF	TRBV14	-	-	TRBJ1-3
TGTGCCAGCGGCCAGTGGGGTCAGCCCCAGCATTTT	CASGQWGQPQHF	TRBV6-5	-	-	TRBJ1-5
TGTGCCAGCAGCATCACGGGGACTAGCGGGAGGCTGGGGGAGCAGTTCTTC	CASSITGTSGRLGEQFF	TRBV7-3	-	TRBD2	TRBJ2-1
TGTGCCAGCATCGCGGACTTCGGCCCTGAGCAGTTCTTC	CASIADFGPEQFF	TRBV12-3/TRBV12-4	once	-	TRBJ2-1
TGCGCCAGCAGCCCGGGAGTCAGTCATAGCAATCAGCCCCAGCATTTT	CASSPGVSHSNQPQHF	TRBV5-1	-	-	TRBJ1-5
TGTGCCACCAGCAGGCGAAGAGATACGCAGTATTTT	CATSRRRDTQYF	TRBV15	-	-	TRBJ2-3
TGCGCCAGCAGCCAAGATCATTGGGTGAACTATGGCTACACCTTC	CASSQDHWVNYGYTF	TRBV4-1	-	-	TRBJ1-2
TGTGCCAGCAGTGTTTCACAGGGTGGGGAAAAACTGTTTTTT	CASSVSQGGEKLFF	TRBV2	-	-	TRBJ1-4
TGTGCCAGTAGTATGACAGCCACCCCGACCCAGTACTTC	CASSMTATPTQYF	TRBV19	-	-	TRBJ2-5
TGTGCCAGCGCGGCCAGCGGTCTATGCAATGAGCAGTTCTTC	CASAASGLCNEQFF	TRBV21-1	-	-	TRBJ2-1
TGTGCCAGCAGCTTGGAGGTGGTGGGCAACACTGAAGCTTTCTTT	CASSLEVVGNTEAFF	TRBV5-8	once	-	TRBJ1-1
TGTGCCAGCAGCCGTTCTAGCGGAACATGGGGGGCCCAGTACTTC	CASSRSSGTWGAQYF	TRBV3-1/TRBV3-2	-	TRBD2	TRBJ2-5
TGTGCCAGCAGTTACTCGACTTCTTATGGCTACACCTTC	CASSYSTSYGYTF	TRBV6-5	once	-	TRBJ1-2
TGTGCCAGCAGTGAGTTCCGGCTAGCGGGAGCCACAGATACGCAGTATTTT	CASSEFRLAGATDTQYF	TRBV2	-	TRBD2	TRBJ2-3
TGCAGTGCTGGCCGGGACTATGGCTACACCTTC	CSAGRDYGYTF	TRBV20-1	-	-	TRBJ1-2
TGTGCCAGCAGCTTAGCGCCGTCCCCTGAAGCTTTCTTT	CASSLAPSPEAFF	TRBV7-9	-	-	TRBJ1-1
TGTGCCAGTAGTCTGAGGACAGGGGGGAATGAAAAACTGTTTTTT	CASSLRTGGNEKLFF	TRBV19	once	TRBD1	TRBJ1-4
TGTGCCAGCAGTTTATTACCGGGACAGGGGGCTGGCGAGCAGTACTTC	CASSLLPGQGAGEQYF	TRBV27	-	TRBD1	TRBJ2-7
TGTGCCAGCAGCGTAGCGGGGTCGACAGATACGCAGTATTTT	CASSVAGSTDTQYF	TRBV9	-	-	TRBJ2-3
TGTGCCAGCAGTGAAACCTTCACTGAGCAGTTCTTC	CASSETFTEQFF	TRBV6-1	-	-	TRBJ2-1
TGTGCCAGCAGCAGGACAACAGGGGCGGGCTATGGCTACACCTTC	CASSRTTGAGYGYTF	TRBV5-6	-	TRBD1	TRBJ1-2
TGTGCCAGCAGCCAAGCCCCCTCCACCATACGAACTGAAGCTTTCTTT	CASSQAPSTIRTEAFF	TRBV3-1/TRBV3-2	-	-	TRBJ1-1
TGTGCCAGCAGTTACTCGACCGATAGCAATCAGCCCCAGCATTTT	CASSYSTDSNQPQHF	TRBV6-2/TRBV6-3	-	-	TRBJ1-5
TGCGCCAGCAGCCAAGATCCCCCGGACAGGAGCAATCAGCCCCAGCATTTT	CASSQDPPDRSNQPQHF	TRBV4-3	-	TRBD1	TRBJ1-5
TGTGCCTGGGGGGGGTTTGGCTACACCTTC	CAWGGFGYTF	TRBV30	-	-	TRBJ1-2
TGCGCCAGCAGCTTGGACCAAGAGACCCAGTACTTC	CASSLDQETQYF	TRBV5-1	-	-	TRBJ2-5
TGCGCCAGCAGCTTGGGTGGGCTTTCCCAAAATGGCTACACCTTC	CASSLGGLSQNGYTF	TRBV5-1	-	-	TRBJ1-2
TGTGCCAGCAGTCGACAAGGGGAGAACACTGAAGCTTTCTTT	CASSRQGENTEAFF	TRBV6-2/TRBV6-3	-	-	TRBJ1-1
TGTGCCGGAGGACAGAGATTAAATTCACCCCTCCACTTT	CAGGQRLNSPLHF	TRBV6-5	once	-	TRBJ1-6
TGTGCCATCAGTGGGACCGGGGAGCTGTTTTTT	CAISGTGELFF	TRBV10-3	-	-	TRBJ2-2
TGTGCCAGCAGTTTATTCAGGGCGGGAAATGAAAAACTGTTTTTT	CASSLFRAGNEKLFF	TRBV28	-	-	TRBJ1-4
TGCGCCAGCAGCAAGGGACTAGCGGGAGAGCAGTTCTTC	CASSKGLAGEQFF	TRBV4-1	-	TRBD2	TRBJ2-1
TGTGCCAGCAGCTACTCACGCGGGTCCTACGAGCAGTACTTC	CASSYSRGSYEQYF	TRBV7-9	-	-	TRBJ2-7
TGCGCCAGCAGCCACGCCGCCGGCGGGAGGGGCACAGATACGCAGTATTTT	CASSHAAGGRGTDTQYF	TRBV4-3	-	TRBD2	TRBJ2-3
TGTGCCACCAGTGATCCAACTAGCGGGAGTACCGGGGAGCTGTTTTTT	CATSDPTSGSTGELFF	TRBV24-1	-	TRBD2	TRBJ2-2
TGTGCCAGCACCCACGAGGGGGATATGTTTTTT	CASTHEGDMFF	TRBV7-9	-	-	TRBJ1-4
TGTGCCAGCAGCTTACTCAGGCGCCGCCAATGTACGCTTTCCCTCCACTTT	CASSLLRRRQCTLSLHF	TRBV7-3	-	-	TRBJ1-6
TGTGCCAGCACCCGAAATTGGAACTATGGCTACACCTTC	CASTRNWNYGYTF	TRBV28	-	-	TRBJ1-2
TGTGCCAGCAGCTTAGGGCTAGCGGGAGGTCAGAGCACAGATACGCAGTATTTT	CASSLGLAGGQSTDTQYF	TRBV7-2	once	TRBD2	TRBJ2-3
TGTGCCAGCAGCTTGGCCCCTAGGGACGTCCATGAGCAGTTCTTC	CASSLAPRDVHEQFF	TRBV5-4	-	-	TRBJ2-1
TGTGCCAGCTCAGCCGGGACAGGATCGAACACTGAAGCTTTCTTT	CASSAGTGSNTEAFF	TRBV18	-	TRBD1	TRBJ1-1
TGCGCCAGCAGCTTGTCGCGGGACACAGATACGCAGTATTTT	CASSLSRDTDTQYF	TRBV5-1	-	-	TRBJ2-3